This entry lists 14 T cell receptor beta chains sequenced from one sample in a study of blood T cell repertoires in COVID-19. Method: immunoSEQ multiplex PCR; TCRdb's copy keeps in-frame clones and lacks some. This sample has 250,000 or so clones, with about 83% found just once. Material: peripheral blood. The receptor source for this set is a human donor in a cohort sampled during active COVID-19.

In its sample, this clone was seen once. The rearrangement joins TRBV7-2 to TRBJ1-6, with a weak D call TRBD1 (6 bases). Trimming left V 4 bases short and J 11 bases short, with 9 bases between. Germline V lookup: CDR1 SGHTA, CDR2 FQGNSA. The CDR3 has 12 residues. CDR3 DNA sequence: TGTGCCAGCAGCTGGGAGGGGGCACCCCTCCACTTT. Its protein is CASSWEGAPLHF.

This clone has more than one count but fewer than ten. This sequence joins TRBV7-2 and TRBJ2-2; TRBD2 matches at 12 bases. J gave up 5 bases and V 5 bases, and 3 bases lay outside the gene matches. The CDR3 runs to 15 residues. Per germline, CDR1 SGHTA and CDR2 FQGNSA. The CDR3 here is CASSLGLAGTGELFF. The CDR3 DNA is TGTGCCAGCAGCCTAGGACTAGCGGGGACCGGGGAGCTGTTTTTT.

The V call is TRBV9, the J call TRBJ1-1, with D perhaps TRBD1 (6 bases). Trimming took 3 bases from V and 1 from J, leaving 22 bases between them. This CDR3 has 18 residues. Germline values: CDR1 SGDLS, CDR2 YYNGEE. The CDR3 loop reads CASSATFISGAGNTEAFF. The CDR3 DNA reads as TGTGCCAGCAGCGCTACTTTTATCTCAGGGGCGGGGAACACTGAAGCTTTCTTT.

CDR3 coding DNA: TGTGCTAGTGGTACCGGACAGGGGGCCCAGGAGCAGTTCTTC. It codes for CASGTGQGAQEQFF. The chain uses TRBV12-5 and TRBJ2-1; 11 nucleotides agree with TRBD1. CDR3 length: 14 amino acids. CDR1 and CDR2 from the germline V gene are LGHNT and FRNRAP. Trimming took 5 bases from V and 10 from J; bases not matched to a gene: 7.

The chain uses TRBV12-3 or TRBV12-4 and TRBJ2-1, with D unclear. The CDR3 has 13 residues. The V gene lost 5 bases and the J gene lost 8 bases, with 13 bases spanning the gap. The CDR3 DNA reads as TGTGCCAGCAGTCCGAACGTCGGGTATGAGCAGTTCTTC. This codes for CASSPNVGYEQFF.

This chain joins TRBV7-2 and TRBJ1-4; no reliable D call. Germline-derived CDR1 and CDR2 are SGHTA and FQGNSA. V lost 1 base to trimming and J lost 3 bases, with 6 bases between them. The CDR3 length is 14 residues. CDR3 nucleotides: TGTGCCAGCAGCTTAGGGGCCGCTAATGAAAAACTGTTTTTT. It encodes CASSLGAANEKLFF.

The rearrangement uses TRBV6-5 and TRBJ1-1; perhaps TRBD1 as D (6 bases). V was trimmed by 6 bases and J by 4 bases, leaving 18 bases between them. CDR1 is MNHEY, CDR2 SVGAGI, per germline. This CDR3 has 15 residues. CDR3 nucleotides: TGTGCCAGCAGATTATCAGGGGTTGCGTTCACTGAAGCTTTCTTT. Protein sequence: CASRLSGVAFTEAFF.

The genes are TRBV7-2 and TRBJ2-4; D might be TRBD2 (5 bases). The length of the CDR3 is 12 residues. Per the germline V gene, CDR1 is SGHTA and CDR2 is FQGNSA. Trimming took off 6 bases at V and 11 bases at J, with 14 bases between the two ends. CDR3 sequence: CASRPRAGLQYF. The CDR3 DNA reads TGTGCCAGCAGACCCCGGGCGGGTCTTCAGTACTTC.

This clone is a singleton in its sample. The V and J genes are TRBV28 and TRBJ2-7; 9 bases are a match to TRBD2. The CDR3 is made up of 14 amino acids. Germline trimming cut 6 bases from V and 2 bases from J; bases unmatched to any gene: 5. Germline-derived CDR1 and CDR2 are MDHEN and SYDVKM. The chain's CDR3 is CASRPSGGPYEQYF. CDR3 nucleotides: TGTGCCAGCAGGCCGAGCGGGGGGCCCTACGAGCAGTACTTC.

The CDR3 sequence: CASSSGLDLSLNEKLFF. For the CDR3, the DNA is TGTGCCAGCAGCTCCGGACTGGACCTGAGCCTTAATGAAAAACTGTTTTTT. V usage is TRBV7-9 and J usage is TRBJ1-4; D is ambiguous. CDR1 and CDR2 (germline): SEHNR, FQNEAQ (reference sequence). The ends were cut back, 4 bases at V and 4 bases at J, with 19 bases in the middle. This CDR3 spans 17 amino acids.

This chain uses TRBV6-5 with TRBJ1-2; 7 bases agree with TRBD1. CDR1 and CDR2 from the germline V gene are MNHEY and SVGAGI. J lost 2 bases, V lost 6 bases, and 6 bases had no gene match. The CDR3 is made up of 14 amino acids. The CDR3 DNA reads TGTGCCAGCAGACCTTACAGGGGAAACTATGGCTACACCTTC. Amino acids: CASRPYRGNYGYTF.

CDR3 nucleotide sequence: TGTGCCAGCAGCTTATCCGGGACAGTGTCACCGCAGTACTTC. The encoded protein is CASSLSGTVSPQYF. The V and J genes are TRBV7-9 and TRBJ2-7; the match to TRBD1 covers 7 bases. The CDR3 runs 14 residues. The V and J ends lost 2 bases and 9 bases, in that order; junction bases with no gene match: 10. Germline CDR1 SEHNR, CDR2 FQNEAQ (reference sequence).

The rearrangement links TRBV28 to TRBJ1-5; D call uncertain. The V end was cut by 7 bases, the J end by 6 bases, with 10 bases between. This CDR3 is built from 12 residues. Germline V gene sequence: CDR1 MDHEN, CDR2 SYDVKM. In DNA, the CDR3 is TGTGCCAGCAACGGGGATATTCAGCCCCAGCATTTT. Translating gives CASNGDIQPQHF.

This clone was detected ten times or more. For the CDR3, the DNA is TGTGCCAGCATGAATCTAGCGGGGCCAAGGAATGAGCAGTTCTTC. Its translation: CASMNLAGPRNEQFF. The chain uses TRBV11-2 and TRBJ2-1, with 9 bases lining up with TRBD2. Germline V gene lookup returns CDR1 SGHAT and CDR2 FQNNGV. V shed 7 bases, J shed 7 bases, and the junction held 11 bases outside the gene matches. There are 15 residues in the CDR3. Together with reference TRBV11-2 and TRBJ2-1, the CDR3 gives the full variable domain: EAGVAQSPRYKIIEKRQSVAFWCNPISGHATLYWYQQILGQGPKLLIQFQNNGVVDDSQLPKDRFSAERLKGVDSTLKIQPAKLEDSAVYLCASMNLAGPRNEQFFGPGTRLTVL.